This T cell receptor (beta chain) was retrieved from a study of T cell responses to AZD1222 COVID-19 vaccine. General observations from the study: It was only 6 or 7 AZD1222 recipients who were seropositive at baseline. Nearly half of the spike-specific TCRs reportedly recognize variant regions that carry no mutations.

CDR1 MGHDK and CDR2 SYGVNS come from the germline V gene. After removal of 10 bases from V and 1 base from J, the junction contained 10 bases not matched to a gene. The CDR3 consists of 14 residues. Clones were sequenced by immunoSEQ multiplex PCR, and TCRdb holds only the in-frame ones, with some missing. The table lists around 65,000 clones, roughly 83% of them singletons. As for this clone: Its antigen is not identified.

Pooling of second doses given at about 4 or about 12 weeks was done. The sequencing here drew on peripheral blood, taken 28 days after the second AZD1222 dose. This TCR was sampled from an adult who received the AZD1222 COVID-19 vaccine. V gene TRBV25-1 combines with J gene TRBJ2-7; 7 positions agree with TRBD2. The CDR3 sequence: CATSWSSGSYEQYF. CDR3 bases: TGTGCCACGTCCTGGTCTAGCGGATCCTACGAGCAGTACTTC.